This T cell receptor beta chain was recovered during a study of blood T cell repertoires in COVID-19. The method was immunoSEQ multiplex PCR; TCRdb's version includes in-frame clones alone and lacks a portion of them. The data hold around 92,000 clones, with 74% observed a single time. Germline-derived CDR1 and CDR2 are MNHNY and SVGAGI (reference sequence). This CDR3 is built from 13 residues. The V end was cut by 5 bases, the J end by 2 bases, with 10 bases between. This clonotype was obtained from a man between 65 and 79 years old with COVID-19, enrolled during active disease. The chain carries TRBV6-6 and TRBJ2-7; perhaps TRBD2 as D (5 bases). Sequencing was carried out using peripheral blood. The CDR3 reads CASSPAGTYEQYF. The CDR3 DNA follows: TGTGCCAGCAGTCCTGCCGGGACCTACGAGCAGTACTTC.